This is a list of T cell receptor beta chains from one sample in a study of T cell changes during pregnancy in multiple sclerosis. TCRdb's table, derived via immunoSEQ multiplex PCR, lists solely in-frame clones and lacks some. Seen here are about 40,000 clones, about 91% observed once, and the top ten hold about 7.8%. This specimen consisted of CD8+ T cells from peripheral blood mononuclear cells, obtained before pregnancy. The receptors were sampled from a female donor with multiple sclerosis, enrolled in a pregnancy study. The CDR3 runs from the conserved cysteine through the conserved F or W. D genes are given only for firm matches.

D | J | V | DNA | CDR3
- | TRBJ1-1 | TRBV5-1 | TGCGCCAGCAGGTCCCTTTTGGGGCTTAACACTGAAGCTTTCTTT | CASRSLLGLNTEAFF
TRBD2 | TRBJ2-3 | TRBV27 | TGTGCCAGCAGTTATAGCGGGAGGACGCAGTATTTT | CASSYSGRTQYF
- | TRBJ2-1 | TRBV6-1 | TGTGCCAGCAGTGAAGGGACTAACCGGTACAATGAGCAGTTCTTC | CASSEGTNRYNEQFF
TRBD2 | TRBJ2-3 | TRBV6-1 | TGTGCCAGCAGTGAAGGGGAACTAGCGGGGAGCACAGATACGCAGTATTTT | CASSEGELAGSTDTQYF
TRBD2 | TRBJ2-7 | TRBV29-1 | TGCAGCGTTGAAGACCCTAGCGGGCCCTCCTACGAGCAGTACTTC | CSVEDPSGPSYEQYF
TRBD2 | TRBJ2-5 | TRBV7-7 | TGTGCTAGCAGTCCCCGTGCCAGCGGGAAAGAGACCCAGTACTTC | CASSPRASGKETQYF
- | TRBJ1-2 | TRBV28 | TGTGCCAGCAGTACACAGGGATCCTATGGCTACACCTTC | CASSTQGSYGYTF
TRBD1 | TRBJ1-1 | TRBV19 | TGTGCCAGTAGTAGCAGGGGGCTCACTGAAGCTTTCTTT | CASSSRGLTEAFF
- | TRBJ2-5 | TRBV28 | TGTGCCAGCAGTTTGGGCCTTGGGGAGACCCAGTACTTC | CASSLGLGETQYF
TRBD2 | TRBJ2-1 | TRBV10-3 | TGTGCCATCAGTGAGCCCACTAGCGGGAGGAACAATGAGCAGTTCTTC | CAISEPTSGRNNEQFF
- | TRBJ2-1 | TRBV7-9 | TGTGCCAGCAGCTCAGAAATGAATGAGCAGTTCTTC | CASSSEMNEQFF
TRBD2 | TRBJ2-1 | TRBV7-9 | TGTGCCAGCAGCCCCCTACTAGCGGGAGGGGATCGCAATGAGCAGTTCTTC | CASSPLLAGGDRNEQFF
TRBD2 | TRBJ2-1 | TRBV5-8 | TGTGCCAGCAGCTTGTTGCGGGAGGAATTCTTC | CASSLLREEFF
TRBD2 | TRBJ2-1 | TRBV28 | TGTGCCAGCAGCCGATCTTGGCGGGAGGCCGGTGAGCAGTTCTTC | CASSRSWREAGEQFF
- | TRBJ2-7 | TRBV15 | TGTGCCACCAGCAGAGCAAACGAGCAGTACTTC | CATSRANEQYF
TRBD2 | TRBJ2-7 | TRBV19 | TGTGCCAGCGCCCATCTCGGGACTAGCGGTGCGTACGAGCAGTACTTC | CASAHLGTSGAYEQYF
TRBD1 | TRBJ2-7 | TRBV4-1 | TGCGCCAGCAGCCAAGGAGTGGGGACAGGGGCCTTCTCCTACGAGCAGTACTTC | CASSQGVGTGAFSYEQYF